This entry describes one TCR beta chain. The length of the CDR3 is 16 residues. Germline assignment: CDR1 SGHRS and CDR2 YFSETQ. With V trimmed by 0 bases and J by 0 bases, 2 bases remained unmatched. These data are taken from a study of shared clonotypes between healthy human individuals. Sequencing was performed with immunoSEQ multiplex PCR; in TCRdb, only in-frame clones are kept and a portion is missing. Of over a million clones listed, around 78% were seen once; the top ten hold 0.4% to 0.55%. This rearrangement joins TRBV5-1 to TRBJ1-4, with 7 bases identical to TRBD1. Sequencing input: memory CD4+ T cells from PBMCs. The subset denotes: CD45RA-negative fraction. This clonotype originated in a young man in good health. Some clones in this sample may be carry-over from other donors' samples. Written as DNA, the CDR3 is TGCGCCAGCAGCTTGGGACAGGGTGCAACTAATGAAAAACTGTTTTTT. This gives the protein CASSLGQGATNEKLFF.